Listed here is a single TCR beta chain. This clone's antigen is unknown. Base qualities are missing; no much larger clone stands one base away. This sample is part of a study of shared clonotypes between healthy human individuals (dated by TCRdb to the early 2020s). Regarding the study in general: A couple of women and three men aged 18 to 49 years were included in the cohort. To increase sequencing depth and limit assay-specific biases, TCR repertoire library preparation and sequencing were carried out by different laboratories using diverse techniques. Per donor, leukapheresis produced somewhere between about 0.8 and 9 billion PBMCs. For each donor, CD4 naive and CD4 memory were each run on three plates, CD8 naive on two plates, and CD8 memory on one plate. The study deeply sequenced blood TCR repertoires of five healthy adults to estimate repertoire size and the extent of clonotype sharing between individuals.

The trim is 2 bases for V and 4 bases for J, with a gap of 12 bases between the germline ends. CDR3 length: 14 amino acids, cysteine to phenylalanine. The kept DNA is CDR3 alone, 42 bases in frame from the first base. CDR1 and CDR2 were assigned from the germline V gene (reference sequence) as GTSNPN and SVGIG. The full study reports these points: Naive subsets generally had larger estimated clonotype richness than memory subsets. Based on pairwise subsampling, the degree of clonotype sharing among donors was expected to be affected by sequencing depth. Sampling was restricted to blood, and TCR repertoires in tissue are likely to differ from TCR repertoires in blood. Because the study included only a small number of donors, the genetic and exposure-history diversity represented was limited. Rarefaction of sorted-subset datasets indicated incomplete sequencing despite the large sequencing depth. Compared with non-shared clonotypes, clonotypes shared by all four sorted-subset donors had higher generation probabilities. Sharing across several donors was observed for 5% to 6.5% of naive CD4, under 4% of naive CD8, about 2.5% of memory CD4, and less than 0.45% of memory CD8 clonotypes.

Donors were healthy HIV-negative adults with no recently reported acute infections or vaccinations. Every donor was a Caucasian adult living in Nashville, Tennessee, USA. Magnetic negative selection was used to enrich CD4+ T cells, after which naive cells were positively selected on CD45RA and the negative fraction became the memory subset. Blood was collected by leukapheresis, and PBMCs were isolated by Ficoll-Histopaque density gradient centrifugation and then cryopreserved in liquid nitrogen vapor phase. Purity and quantity of every magnetically sorted T cell population were checked by analytical flow cytometry. Genomic DNA was isolated from every sorted fraction and measured by UV absorbance on a Nanodrop 2000c. TCR CDR3 regions were amplified from genomic DNA by multiplex PCR using the deep immunoSEQ assay. For each cell subset, the extracted genomic DNA was distributed evenly across all wells of several immunoSEQ 96-well plates, and each plate served as one replicate. For sorted subsets, each replicate PCR was loaded with around 200 ng genomic DNA, equivalent to about 33,000 T cell genomes. The purified libraries were quantified using a Qubit 3.0 fluorometer, sized with a Bioanalyzer 2100, and then quantified again using the KAPA Library Quantification kit. Every immunoSEQ 96-well plate was sequenced on a separate single-read 150-cycle Illumina NextSeq 550 flow cell. Concerning the study's data processing: Because the immunoSEQ output held only junctional sequences and lacked quality scores, the filtering could not match the filtering applied to full-length reads. Sequences were annotated with PyIR, a Python wrapper for IgBLAST v1.9, and V/J genes and CDR3 were assigned using IMGT germline references. Reads were removed for weak V/J assignments (E-value above 1e-6), missing CDR3, stop codons, out-of-frame junctions, or ambiguous translated residues. V3J clonotypes were defined as sequences sharing the same inferred V gene, J gene, and CDR3 amino acid sequence. Percentage overlap between repertoires was calculated by dividing the number of shared unique clonotypes by the size of the smaller repertoire. Three approaches were used to assess repertoire richness: RTK rarefaction, the Chao1 estimator, and Recon v2.1 estimates of unobserved clonotypes. OLGA was used to compute generation probabilities for all TCRbeta clonotypes that the gDNA method yielded from several donors. TCRdb re-hosts the immuneACCESS table, in-frame sequences only. Its copies lack some clones; in the studies checked, an unresolved V gene accounts for under half of them, and the cause for the rest is not known. V and J calls and clone size are copied from that table; D and trimming were computed from the DNA. In all, the sample holds over a million clones, and 78% of those were seen once. Clones ranked in the top ten supply roughly 0.57% of the sample.

The sample taken for sequencing was memory CD4+ T cells from PBMCs. The sample's cell subset or site label, decoded: CD45RA-negative fraction. The sequence was obtained from a young man in good health. Some clones in this sample may be carry-over from other donors' samples. The chain is assembled from TRBV30 and TRBJ1-3; TRBD1 might be the D gene, on 5 matching bases. CDR3 sequence: CAWSSGMVGNTIYF. The nucleotides read TGTGCCTGGAGTTCAGGGATGGTAGGAAACACCATATATTTT.